This T cell receptor beta chain was sequenced in a study of blood T cell repertoires in COVID-19 (dated by TCRdb to the early 2020s). With respect to the entire study: ImmuneRACE Cohort 3 recovered participants were defined by two consecutive negative NP/OP PCR tests, healthcare professional clearance, or symptom resolution. Samples were obtained from the ongoing ImmuneRACE study (first 160 participants) and from about 1,300 subjects provided by 6 global collaborators. Collaborator samples came from the United States, Italy and Spain and covered acute and convalescent phases of COVID-19. Deeply sampled blood TCRbeta repertoires from subjects exposed to, actively infected with, or recovered from COVID-19 were included in the dataset. HLA class I and class II types, where available, came from metadata supplied by the sample provider rather than from assay-based typing. The sample metadata nearly always contained a de-identified subject ID, COVID-19 status, age in years and sex. The repertoires were released in a freely available public database intended as a resource for research on the immune response to SARS-CoV-2. The material from the prospective study consisted of cDNA or gDNA derived from T cells, B-cell-depleted T cells, or PBMCs.

V lost 4 bases and J lost 2 bases; the stretch between them is 6 bases long. As encoded in the germline V gene, CDR1 is KGHSY while CDR2 is FQNENV. The CDR3, from cysteine to phenylalanine, totals 14 residues. Kept here is only the CDR3 DNA, which spans 42 bases and is read in frame from base 1. Comment on this clone: Its antigen is not yet known. Base qualities are not provided; no much larger clone lies one nucleotide away.

Participants in the prospective study were enrolled through a virtual design, were aged about 18 to 90 years, and lived in approximately 25 United States geographic areas. Cohort assignment in the prospective study relied on participant-reported clinical history from a screening survey and a study questionnaire. In the prospective study, whole blood, serum and a nasopharyngeal or oropharyngeal swab were collected from each participant by mobile phlebotomists. Participants in the prospective study had the option to provide additional blood draws and questionnaires over a 2-month period. Prospective study blood samples were shipped either frozen or at room temperature before DNA extraction. TCRbeta CDR3 regions were amplified from genomic DNA by means of the immunoSEQ Assay, a bias-controlled multiplex PCR. In the authors' own workflow: The number of nucleated cells in each sample was estimated by amplification of reference gene primers within the assay. To quantify the absolute abundance of each unique TCRbeta CDR3 rearrangement, sequence reads were collapsed and filtered. Productive Simpson clonality was computed per sample as the square root of Simpson's diversity index over productive rearrangements. The table comes from immuneACCESS by way of TCRdb, which keeps in-frame sequences with V and J called. Part of the clones is missing from these tables; in studies checked, under half for an unresolved V gene and the rest for unknown reasons. V and J calls and clone size are given by that table; D and trimming were obtained from the DNA. This sample holds about 140,000 clones; around 82% were observed only once. The ten largest clones capture under 4.5% of the sample.

Overall study outcomes, separate from this receptor: How much clinical and demographic metadata was included differed by source and by participant, and the metadata was provided uncurated.

Input material: PBMCs or T cells enriched from blood (not recorded which). This chain is built from TRBV16 and TRBJ2-6; the D gene is unclear. The sequence was collected from a man aged 50 to 60 in a cohort exposed to, infected with or recovered from COVID-19 (not recorded which). Here is the DNA: TGTGCCAGCAGCCCCGTTCCTGGGGCCAACGTCCTGACTTTC. It is translated as CASSPVPGANVLTF.